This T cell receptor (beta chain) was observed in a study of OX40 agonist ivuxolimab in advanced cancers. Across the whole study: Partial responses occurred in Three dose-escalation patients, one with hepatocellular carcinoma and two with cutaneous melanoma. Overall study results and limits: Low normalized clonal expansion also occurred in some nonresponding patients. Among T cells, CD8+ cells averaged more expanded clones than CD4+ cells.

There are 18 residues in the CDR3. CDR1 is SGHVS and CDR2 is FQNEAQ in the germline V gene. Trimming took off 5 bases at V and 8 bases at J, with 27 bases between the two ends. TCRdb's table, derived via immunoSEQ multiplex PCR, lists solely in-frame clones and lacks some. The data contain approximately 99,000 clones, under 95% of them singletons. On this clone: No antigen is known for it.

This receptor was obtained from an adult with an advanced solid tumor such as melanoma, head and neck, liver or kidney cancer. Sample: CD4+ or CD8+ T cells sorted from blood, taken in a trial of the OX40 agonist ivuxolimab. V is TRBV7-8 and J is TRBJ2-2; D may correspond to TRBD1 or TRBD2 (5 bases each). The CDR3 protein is CASSGPKTGTVLEGELFF. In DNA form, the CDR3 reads TGTGCCAGCAGCGGTCCTAAAACCGGGACGGTGTTAGAGGGGGAGCTGTTTTTT.